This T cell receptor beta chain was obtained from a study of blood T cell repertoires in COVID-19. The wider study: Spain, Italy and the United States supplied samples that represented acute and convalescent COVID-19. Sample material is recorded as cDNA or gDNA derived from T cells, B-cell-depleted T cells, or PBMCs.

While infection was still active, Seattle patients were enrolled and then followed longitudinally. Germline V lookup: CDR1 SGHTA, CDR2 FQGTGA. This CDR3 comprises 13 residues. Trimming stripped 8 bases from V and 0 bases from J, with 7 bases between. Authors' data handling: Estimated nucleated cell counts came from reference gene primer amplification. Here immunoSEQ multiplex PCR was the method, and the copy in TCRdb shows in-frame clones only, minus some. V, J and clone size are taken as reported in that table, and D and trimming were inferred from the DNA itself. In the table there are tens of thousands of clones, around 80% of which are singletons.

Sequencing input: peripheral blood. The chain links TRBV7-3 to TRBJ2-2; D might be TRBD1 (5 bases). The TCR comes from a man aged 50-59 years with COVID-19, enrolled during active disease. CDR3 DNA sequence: TGTGCCAGCGGGGCACCGAACACCGGGGAGCTGTTTTTT. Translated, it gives CASGAPNTGELFF.